Listed below are T cell receptor beta chains from one sample, sequenced in a study of cytomegalovirus exposure and HLA in healthy donors. Here immunoSEQ multiplex PCR was the method, and the copy in TCRdb shows in-frame clones only, minus some. This sample has around 150,000 clones, with around two thirds found just once. The sequenced sample was PBMCs. These TCRs come from a man aged 50 to 60 in good health and CMV-seronegative. Both conserved end residues are part of each CDR3. The D gene is left open where the match is weak. Expanded clones are given a class, and other clones once, few, many or no size at all.

j_gene,abundance,v_gene,d_gene,CDR3nt,CDR3aa
TRBJ2-5,few,TRBV6-1,TRBD2,TGTGCCAGCAAGCAGGGACTAGCTCAAGAGACCCAGTACTTC,CASKQGLAQETQYF
TRBJ1-5,.,TRBV10-2,.,TGCGCCAGCAGTGAGGGCGGATTTAGCAATCAGCCCCAGCATTTT,CASSEGGFSNQPQHF
TRBJ2-5,.,TRBV13,TRBD2,TGTGCCAGCAGCACGGGACTAGCGGGGGCTTTGTACCAAGAGACCCAGTACTTC,CASSTGLAGALYQETQYF
TRBJ1-1,few,TRBV5-1,.,TGCGCCAGCAGCTTGGCGCAGGGGTGGACTGAAGCTTTCTTT,CASSLAQGWTEAFF
TRBJ2-7,.,TRBV10-3,TRBD1,TGTGCCATCAGTGATCCGGGACAGTCCTCCTACGAGCAGTACTTC,CAISDPGQSSYEQYF
TRBJ1-1,.,TRBV4-3,TRBD1,TGCGCCAGCAGCCAAGGAACAGGGGGAGACACTGAAGCTTTCTTT,CASSQGTGGDTEAFF
TRBJ1-1,.,TRBV5-6,.,TGTGCCAGCAGCTTTCGGGGGATAACAGGGAACACTGAAGCTTTCTTT,CASSFRGITGNTEAFF
TRBJ2-1,.,TRBV2,TRBD2,TGTGCCAGCAGTCGTACTAGCGGGGGGGCCAGTGAGCAGTTCTTC,CASSRTSGGASEQFF
TRBJ1-1,.,TRBV5-1,.,TGCGCCAGCAGCTTGGGGGGGCCAACTGAAGCTTTCTTT,CASSLGGPTEAFF
TRBJ2-6,.,TRBV6-1,.,TGTGCCAGCAGTGGACAGATCTCCTCTGGGGCCAACGTCCTGACTTTC,CASSGQISSGANVLTF
TRBJ2-5,.,TRBV27,TRBD1,TGTGCCAGCGGACTGACAGGGGGGCAAGAGACCCAGTACTTC,CASGLTGGQETQYF
TRBJ2-3,few,TRBV19,TRBD1,TGTGCCAGTAGTCAAATCCCGGGACAGGGCGGAGATACGCAGTATTTT,CASSQIPGQGGDTQYF
TRBJ1-2,once,TRBV4-1,TRBD1,TGCGCCAGCAGCCAAGGCTCGAGGGGGCAGGGCTATGGCTACACCTTC,CASSQGSRGQGYGYTF
TRBJ2-1,.,TRBV5-4,.,TGTGCCAGCAGCTGGGGTCGGGAGCACTACAATGAGCAGTTCTTC,CASSWGREHYNEQFF
TRBJ1-6,few,TRBV6-5,.,TGTGCCAGCAGTTACTCGAGGCAGGGCGACTCACCCCTCCACTTT,CASSYSRQGDSPLHF
TRBJ2-1,.,TRBV27,.,TGTGCCAGCAGTTTATCGCGGGGAAGCAATGAGCAGTTCTTC,CASSLSRGSNEQFF
TRBJ2-7,.,TRBV18,.,TGTGCCAGCTCACCACGGCTCGACGAGCAGTACTTC,CASSPRLDEQYF
TRBJ1-4,.,TRBV9,.,TGTGCCAGCAGCGGGGGAGGGGGGGCCTCTATTAATGAAAAACTGTTTTTT,CASSGGGGASINEKLFF
TRBJ1-5,.,TRBV28,TRBD1,TGTGCCAGCAGGACGGGACAGGGGGGTAGCAATCAGCCCCAGCATTTT,CASRTGQGGSNQPQHF
TRBJ2-1,.,TRBV19,TRBD2,TGTGCCAGTAGTATTATAACTAGCGGGAACAATGAGCAGTTCTTC,CASSIITSGNNEQFF
TRBJ1-1,.,TRBV7-9,.,TGTGCCAGCAGCTTAGCCCCAGACAGGACGTCGGAAGCTTTCTTT,CASSLAPDRTSEAFF
TRBJ1-1,.,TRBV7-2,.,TGTGCCAGCAGCTTAGCGCCAGGGGCGGTAAGGACTGAAGCTTTCTTT,CASSLAPGAVRTEAFF
TRBJ1-1,.,TRBV2,.,TGTGCCAGCACCAATCCAGGGGTAAACACTGAAGCTTTCTTT,CASTNPGVNTEAFF
TRBJ1-4,.,TRBV28,TRBD1,TGTGCCAGCAGTCAAGGGGGACAGGGTGCAACTAATGAAAAACTGTTTTTT,CASSQGGQGATNEKLFF
TRBJ1-1,.,TRBV11-2,.,TGTGCCAGCAGATCGATTAGGGGTAGAGAGGAAGCTTTCTTT,CASRSIRGREEAFF
TRBJ2-7,.,TRBV7-9,TRBD1,TGTGCCAGCAGCCGGCCGACAGGGGGGTACGAGCAGTACTTC,CASSRPTGGYEQYF
TRBJ2-1,.,TRBV7-2,TRBD1,TGTGCCAGCAGATTGGGACAGGGCCCCTACAATGAGCAGTTCTTC,CASRLGQGPYNEQFF
TRBJ2-7,.,TRBV20-1,.,TGCAGTGCAAAGACAGGCTACGAGCAGTACTTC,CSAKTGYEQYF
TRBJ2-3,.,TRBV6-1,TRBD1,TGTGCCAGCAGTGACCGACAGGGGGCGGTTGCAGATACGCAGTATTTT,CASSDRQGAVADTQYF
TRBJ1-2,.,TRBV5-8,TRBD1,TGTGCCAGCAGCTGGACAGGGTCTGGCTACACCTTC,CASSWTGSGYTF
TRBJ2-7,.,TRBV11-3,TRBD1,TGTGCCAGCAGCTCCCGACCAGGACAGGGACACGAGCAGTACTTC,CASSSRPGQGHEQYF
TRBJ2-3,many,TRBV7-2,.,TGTGCCAGCAGCTTATCCAGTACCAGCACAGATACGCAGTATTTT,CASSLSSTSTDTQYF
TRBJ2-2,.,TRBV19,TRBD2,TGTGCCAGTAGTTGGACTAGCGGGTACACCGGGGAGCTGTTTTTT,CASSWTSGYTGELFF
TRBJ1-5,.,TRBV19,.,TGTGCCAGTAGGGCCCGCGGGGGTTCGGGCAATCAGCCCCAGCATTTT,CASRARGGSGNQPQHF
TRBJ2-1,.,TRBV5-1,.,TGCGCCAGCAGCTTGGACAGCGGGTCCTACAATGAGCAGTTCTTC,CASSLDSGSYNEQFF
TRBJ2-7,.,TRBV19,.,TGTGCCAGTAGTATTGTGGGGGCGATTAACGACGAGCAGTACTTC,CASSIVGAINDEQYF
TRBJ2-7,.,TRBV6-1,TRBD1,TGTGCCAGCAGTGCCGGGACAGGGACCTACGAGCAGTACTTC,CASSAGTGTYEQYF
TRBJ1-1,.,TRBV18,TRBD1,TGTGCCAGCTCGCTCCTTCTGGACAGGGGGCGAACTGAAGCTTTCTTT,CASSLLLDRGRTEAFF
TRBJ2-2,.,TRBV5-4,.,TGTGCCACCAGCATCGGGAACCGGGGCGGGGAGCTGTTTTTT,CATSIGNRGGELFF
TRBJ2-6,.,TRBV27,TRBD1,TGTGCCAGCAGGACGGACAGGCTGTCTGGGGCCAACGTCCTGACTTTC,CASRTDRLSGANVLTF
TRBJ2-1,.,TRBV19,.,TGTGCCAGTACTACTCTGGAGGGGGGGCAAGATGAGCAGTTCTTC,CASTTLEGGQDEQFF
TRBJ1-2,.,TRBV12-5,TRBD1,TGTGCTAGTGGTTTCGGACAGGGGGCAATAGGCTACACCTTC,CASGFGQGAIGYTF
TRBJ2-2,.,TRBV7-6,.,TGTGCCAGCAGCCTGCCAAGAGGTTTGAACACCGGGGAGCTGTTTTTT,CASSLPRGLNTGELFF
TRBJ2-1,.,TRBV5-1,TRBD2,TGCGCCAGCAGCCCGGGACTAGCGGGGGACCTTAGCTCCTACAATGAGCAGTTCTTC,CASSPGLAGDLSSYNEQFF
TRBJ1-2,few,TRBV7-9,.,TGTGCCAGCAGCTTAGGTTCAGGGATGGATGGCTACACCTTC,CASSLGSGMDGYTF